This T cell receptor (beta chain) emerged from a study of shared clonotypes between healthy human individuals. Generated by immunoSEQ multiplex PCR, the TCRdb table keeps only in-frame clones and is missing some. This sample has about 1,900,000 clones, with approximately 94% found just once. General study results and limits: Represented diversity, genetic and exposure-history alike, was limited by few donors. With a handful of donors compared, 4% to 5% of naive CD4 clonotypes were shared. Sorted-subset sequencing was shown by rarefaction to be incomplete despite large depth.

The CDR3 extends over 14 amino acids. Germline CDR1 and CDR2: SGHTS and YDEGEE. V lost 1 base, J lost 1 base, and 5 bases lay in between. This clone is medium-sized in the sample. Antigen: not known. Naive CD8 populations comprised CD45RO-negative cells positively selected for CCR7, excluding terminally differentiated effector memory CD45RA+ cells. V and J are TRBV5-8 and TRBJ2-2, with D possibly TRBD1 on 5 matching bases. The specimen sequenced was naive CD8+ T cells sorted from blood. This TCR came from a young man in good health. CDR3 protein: CASSLQGNTGELFF. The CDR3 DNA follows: TGTGCCAGCAGCTTGCAGGGGAACACCGGGGAGCTGTTTTTT.